Each of the 10 T cell receptor beta chains below was sequenced from the same sample in a study of blood T cell repertoires in COVID-19. Libraries were prepared by immunoSEQ multiplex PCR; TCRdb keeps only in-frame clonotypes and omits some of them. The sample has 300,000 or so clones, around four fifths seen once. Sequencing was performed on peripheral blood. The receptors shown here come from a woman in her forties or fifties with acute or convalescent COVID-19.

This clone was counted a few times. This chain uses TRBV6-6 with TRBJ1-4; 9 bases map to TRBD1. Losses at the gene ends were 10 bases for V and 7 bases for J; bases not matched to a gene: 10. The CDR3 is made up of 14 amino acids. Germline CDR1 and CDR2: MNHNY and SVGAGI (reference sequence). Here the CDR3 DNA reads TGTGCCACCAACAAGGGACAGGGAGGTGAAAAACTGTTTTTT. Protein sequence: CATNKGQGGEKLFF.

The gene calls are TRBV15 and TRBJ1-5, with D tentatively TRBD1 (6 bases). V was pared by 4 bases and J by 7 bases, with 11 bases between. Germline lookup yields CDR1 LNHNV and CDR2 YYDKDF (reference sequence). The CDR3 contains 13 residues. The CDR3 DNA is TGTGCCACCAGCATCACACAGGGACAGCCCCAGCATTTT. It is translated as CATSITQGQPQHF.

The V call is TRBV19, the J call TRBJ1-2, with D maybe TRBD1 (6 bases). Germline loops: CDR1 LNHDA, CDR2 SQIVND (reference sequence). This CDR3 is 17 amino acids long. V was cut by 4 bases and J by 14 bases, with 32 bases left in between. CDR3 nucleotides: TGTGCCAGTAGTACCCGTAAGGACAGCCGTACCTTACTATGGCTGACCTTC. This codes for CASSTRKDSRTLLWLTF.

This clone was detected only a few times. Written as DNA, the CDR3 is TGTGCCAGCAGCTTAGCCGGCGGGTCGGGTGAAAAACTGTTTTTT. Residues: CASSLAGGSGEKLFF. The chain uses TRBV7-6 and TRBJ1-4; D is undetermined. Between the trimmed V and J ends, which lost 0 bases and 7 bases, there was a span of 12 bases. Germline V gives CDR1 SGHVS, CDR2 FNYEAQ. CDR3 length equals 15 residues.

The CDR3 sequence: CASSRREYEDTQYF. The CDR3 coding sequence is TGTGCCAGCAGTCGGCGGGAGTATGAAGATACGCAGTATTTT. The rearrangement uses TRBV6-5 and TRBJ2-3; 7 nucleotides match TRBD2. The CDR3 loop spans 14 amino acids. The trim removed 5 bases at V and 5 bases at J, leaving 7 bases unmatched. Germline V lookup: CDR1 MNHEY, CDR2 SVGAGI.

This chain links TRBV6-6 with TRBJ1-4, with a tentative D call TRBD1 (5 bases). CDR3 length: 17 amino acids. V was cut by 5 bases and J by 6 bases, with 22 bases left in between. The germline V gene has CDR1 MNHNY and CDR2 SVGAGI (reference sequence). In nucleotides, the CDR3 is TGTGCCAGCAGTCCCGCCAGAGGCAGGGTGTCAGATGAAAAACTGTTTTTT. Its translation is CASSPARGRVSDEKLFF.

V gene TRBV7-2 combines with J gene TRBJ1-1; no clear D gene. V lost 5 bases to trimming and J lost 6 bases, with 13 bases between them. Looked up from germline, CDR1 is SGHTA and CDR2 is FQGNSA. CDR3 size: 13 residues. This CDR3 is CASSPTGSAEAFF. The CDR3, as DNA: TGTGCCAGCAGCCCTACCGGGAGCGCTGAAGCTTTCTTT.

This clone was detected a few times. Here the CDR3 reads CASSFLQGPTNYGYTF. Written as DNA, the CDR3 is TGCGCCAGCAGCTTCCTCCAGGGCCCAACTAACTATGGCTACACCTTC. This rearrangement joins TRBV4-1 to TRBJ1-2, with D possibly being TRBD1 (5 bases). Germline assignment: CDR1 MGHRA and CDR2 YSYEKL. V lost 5 bases to trimming and J lost 0 bases, with 16 bases between them. This CDR3 spans 16 amino acids.

The rearrangement joins TRBV25-1 to TRBJ1-3; no clear D gene. Germline CDR1 and CDR2: MGHDK and SYGVNS. The CDR3 is made up of 13 amino acids. V shed 7 bases and J shed 4 bases, with 11 bases lying between them. The CDR3 coding sequence is TGTGCCAGCACGGCGGAGTTCGGAAACACCATATATTTT. Translated: CASTAEFGNTIYF.

V usage is TRBV6-5 and J usage is TRBJ1-2; possibly TRBD1 for D (5 bases). Germline CDR1 reads MNHEY; CDR2 reads SVGAGI. The CDR3 length is 15 residues. Trimming left V 4 bases short and J 4 bases short, with 16 bases between. As DNA, the CDR3 is TGTGCCAGCAGTTCCGTTGGGGGACTTCTCTATGGCTACACCTTC. It encodes CASSSVGGLLYGYTF.